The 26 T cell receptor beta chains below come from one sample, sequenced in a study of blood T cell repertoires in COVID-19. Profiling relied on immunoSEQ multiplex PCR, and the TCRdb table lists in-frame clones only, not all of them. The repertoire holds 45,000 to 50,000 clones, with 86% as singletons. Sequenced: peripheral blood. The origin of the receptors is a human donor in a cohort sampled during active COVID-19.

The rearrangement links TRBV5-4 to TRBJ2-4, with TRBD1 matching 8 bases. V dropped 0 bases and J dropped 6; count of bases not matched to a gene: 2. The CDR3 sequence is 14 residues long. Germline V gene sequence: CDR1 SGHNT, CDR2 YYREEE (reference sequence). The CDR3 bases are TGTGCCAGCAGCTTGGTCCAGGGGGCAAACATTCAGTACTTC. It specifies CASSLVQGANIQYF.

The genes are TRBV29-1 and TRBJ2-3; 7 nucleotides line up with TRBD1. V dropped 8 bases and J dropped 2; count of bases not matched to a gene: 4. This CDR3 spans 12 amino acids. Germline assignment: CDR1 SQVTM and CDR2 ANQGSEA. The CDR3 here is CSWTGVTDTQYF. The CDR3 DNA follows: TGCAGCTGGACAGGTGTCACAGATACGCAGTATTTT.

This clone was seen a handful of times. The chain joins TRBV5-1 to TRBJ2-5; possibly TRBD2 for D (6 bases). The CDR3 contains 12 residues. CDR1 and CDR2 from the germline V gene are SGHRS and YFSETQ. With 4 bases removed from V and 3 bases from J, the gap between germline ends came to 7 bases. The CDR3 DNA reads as TGCGCCAGCAGCGGGGGGAAAGAGACCCAGTACTTC. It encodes CASSGGKETQYF.

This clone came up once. CDR3 region: CASSETGNTEAFF. The DNA for the CDR3 is TGTGCCAGCAGTGAAACAGGTAACACTGAAGCTTTCTTT. The rearrangement links TRBV12-3 or TRBV12-4 to TRBJ1-1; a weak D match, TRBD1 (5 bases). V shed 5 bases and J shed 2 bases, with 9 bases lying between them. The CDR3 consists of 13 residues.

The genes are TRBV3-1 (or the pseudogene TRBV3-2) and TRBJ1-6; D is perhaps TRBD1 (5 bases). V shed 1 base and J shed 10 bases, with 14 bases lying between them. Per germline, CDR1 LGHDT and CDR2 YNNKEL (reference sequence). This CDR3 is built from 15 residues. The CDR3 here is CASSQAGGSESPLHF. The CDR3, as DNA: TGTGCCAGCAGCCAAGCCGGGGGGTCCGAATCACCCCTCCACTTT.

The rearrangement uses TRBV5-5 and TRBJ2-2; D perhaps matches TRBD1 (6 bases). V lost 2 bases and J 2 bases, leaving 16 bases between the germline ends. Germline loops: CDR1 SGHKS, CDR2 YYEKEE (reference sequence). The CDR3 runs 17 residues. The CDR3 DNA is TGTGCCAGCAGCTTAAGTTTTTACAGGGAAAACACCGGGGAGCTGTTTTTT. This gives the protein CASSLSFYRENTGELFF.

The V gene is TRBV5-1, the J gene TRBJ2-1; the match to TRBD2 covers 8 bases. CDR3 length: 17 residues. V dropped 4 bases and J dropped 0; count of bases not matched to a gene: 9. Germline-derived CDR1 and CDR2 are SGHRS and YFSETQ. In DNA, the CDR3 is TGCGCCAGCAGCGGTGGACTAGCCACATTCTCCTACAATGAGCAGTTCTTC. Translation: CASSGGLATFSYNEQFF. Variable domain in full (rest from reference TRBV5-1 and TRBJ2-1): KAGVTQTPRYLIKTRGQQVTLSCSPISGHRSVSWYQQTPGQGLQFLFEYFSETQRNKGNFPGRFSGRQFSNSRSEMNVSTLELGDSALYLCASSGGLATFSYNEQFFGPGTRLTVL.

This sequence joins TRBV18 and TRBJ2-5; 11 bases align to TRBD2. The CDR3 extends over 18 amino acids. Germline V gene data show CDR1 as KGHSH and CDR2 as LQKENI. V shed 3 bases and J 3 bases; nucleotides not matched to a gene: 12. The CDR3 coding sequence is TGTGCCAGCTCACCCATCATAGCGGGGGGGCAACGTGAAGAGACCCAGTACTTC. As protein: CASSPIIAGGQREETQYF.

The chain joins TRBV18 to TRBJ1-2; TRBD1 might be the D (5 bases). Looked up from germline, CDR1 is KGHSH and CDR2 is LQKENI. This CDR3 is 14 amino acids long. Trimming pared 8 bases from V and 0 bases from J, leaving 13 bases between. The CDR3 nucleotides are TGTGCCAGCGGCCTACTACAGGCTAACTATGGCTACACCTTC. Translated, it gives CASGLLQANYGYTF. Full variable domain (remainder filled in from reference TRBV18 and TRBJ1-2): NAGVMQNPRHLVRRRGQEARLRCSPMKGHSHVYWYRQLPEEGLKFMVYLQKENIIDESGMPKERFSAEFPKEGPSILRIQQVVRGDSAAYFCASGLLQANYGYTFGSGTRLTVV.

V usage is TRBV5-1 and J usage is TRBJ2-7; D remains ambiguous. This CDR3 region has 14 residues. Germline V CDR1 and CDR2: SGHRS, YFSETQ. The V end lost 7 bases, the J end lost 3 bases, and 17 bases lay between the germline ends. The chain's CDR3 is CASRVAEALYEQYF. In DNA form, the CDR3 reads TGCGCCAGCCGGGTGGCAGAGGCGCTCTACGAGCAGTACTTC.

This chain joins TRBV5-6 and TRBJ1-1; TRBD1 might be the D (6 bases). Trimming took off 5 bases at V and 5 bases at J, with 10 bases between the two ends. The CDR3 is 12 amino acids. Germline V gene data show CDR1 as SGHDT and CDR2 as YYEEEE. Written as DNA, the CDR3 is TGTGCCAGCAGACAGGGATTTACTGAAGCTTTCTTT. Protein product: CASRQGFTEAFF.

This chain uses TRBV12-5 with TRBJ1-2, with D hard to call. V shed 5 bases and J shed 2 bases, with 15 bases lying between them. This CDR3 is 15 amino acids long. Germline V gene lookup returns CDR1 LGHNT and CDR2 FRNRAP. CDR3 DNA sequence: TGTGCTAGTGGTGGGAGGGTCGGTATCAACTATGGCTACACCTTC. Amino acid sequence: CASGGRVGINYGYTF.

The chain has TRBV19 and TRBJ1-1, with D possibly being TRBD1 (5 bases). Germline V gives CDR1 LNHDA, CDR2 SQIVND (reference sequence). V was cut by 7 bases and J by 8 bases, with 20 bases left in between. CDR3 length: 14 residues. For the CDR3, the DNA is TGTGCCAGTATCCCGGGGGGACTACACTCCGAAGCTTTCTTT. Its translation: CASIPGGLHSEAFF. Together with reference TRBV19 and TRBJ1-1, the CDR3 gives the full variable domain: DGGITQSPKYLFRKEGQNVTLSCEQNLNHDAMYWYRQDPGQGLRLIYYSQIVNDFQKGDIAEGYSVSREKKESFPLTVTSAQKNPTAFYLCASIPGGLHSEAFFGQGTRLTVV.

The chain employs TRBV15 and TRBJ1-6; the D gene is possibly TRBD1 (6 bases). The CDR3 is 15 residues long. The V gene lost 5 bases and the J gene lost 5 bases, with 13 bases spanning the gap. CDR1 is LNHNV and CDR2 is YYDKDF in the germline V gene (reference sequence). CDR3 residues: CATSEQGYDNSPLHF. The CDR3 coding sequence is TGTGCCACCAGCGAACAGGGATACGATAATTCACCCCTCCACTTT.

CDR3 DNA sequence: TGTGCCAGGAGAGAGCAGTACTTC. This codes for CARREQYF. The chain couples TRBV21-1 to TRBJ2-7; the table assigns TRBD2, which was not confirmed against the DNA. TRBV21-1 represents a pseudogene. The CDR3 contains 8 residues.

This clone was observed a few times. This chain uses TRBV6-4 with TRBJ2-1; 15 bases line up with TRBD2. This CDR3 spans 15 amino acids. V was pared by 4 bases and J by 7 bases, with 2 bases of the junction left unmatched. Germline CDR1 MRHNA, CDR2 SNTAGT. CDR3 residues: CASSGTSGGANEQFF. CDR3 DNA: TGTGCCAGCAGTGGGACTAGCGGGGGGGCTAATGAGCAGTTCTTC.

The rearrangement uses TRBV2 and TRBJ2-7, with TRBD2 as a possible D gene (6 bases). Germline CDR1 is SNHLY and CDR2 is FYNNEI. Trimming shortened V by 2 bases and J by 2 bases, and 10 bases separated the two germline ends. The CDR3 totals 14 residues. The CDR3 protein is CASSETGEPYEQYF. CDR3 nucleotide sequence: TGTGCCAGCAGTGAAACGGGGGAACCCTACGAGCAGTACTTC.

For the CDR3, the DNA is TGTGCCAGCTCACCAAGACAGCGCCGCGATCAGCCCCAGCATTTT. Translation gives CASSPRQRRDQPQHF. The chain combines TRBV18 with TRBJ1-5; D is possibly TRBD1 (5 bases). CDR3 length: 15 residues. Trimming took off 2 bases at V and 5 bases at J, with 13 bases between the two ends. Germline V gene sequence: CDR1 KGHSH, CDR2 LQKENI.

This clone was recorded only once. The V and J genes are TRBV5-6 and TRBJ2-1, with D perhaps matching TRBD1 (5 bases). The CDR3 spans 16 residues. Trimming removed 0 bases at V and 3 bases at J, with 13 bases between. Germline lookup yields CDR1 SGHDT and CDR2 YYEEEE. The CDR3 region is CASSLGRQRIYNEQFF. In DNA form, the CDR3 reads TGTGCCAGCAGCTTGGGAAGACAGAGGATCTACAATGAGCAGTTCTTC.

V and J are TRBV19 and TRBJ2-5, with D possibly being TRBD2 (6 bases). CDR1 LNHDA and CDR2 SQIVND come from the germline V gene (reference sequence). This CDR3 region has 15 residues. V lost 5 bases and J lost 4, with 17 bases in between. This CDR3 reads CASSYGGSDSETQYF. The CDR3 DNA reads TGTGCCAGTAGTTACGGGGGTTCGGACTCAGAGACCCAGTACTTC.

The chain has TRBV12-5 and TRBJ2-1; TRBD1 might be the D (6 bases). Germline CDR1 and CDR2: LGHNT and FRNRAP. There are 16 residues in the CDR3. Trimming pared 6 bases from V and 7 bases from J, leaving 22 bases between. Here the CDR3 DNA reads TGTGCTAGTGGCCCCCCCAGGAAAGGGGGAAGGAATGAGCAGTTCTTC. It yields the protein CASGPPRKGGRNEQFF.

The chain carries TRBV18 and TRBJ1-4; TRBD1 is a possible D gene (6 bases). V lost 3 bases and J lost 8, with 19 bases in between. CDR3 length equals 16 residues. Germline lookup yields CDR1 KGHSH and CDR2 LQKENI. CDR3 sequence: CASSPGLAGVGEKLFF. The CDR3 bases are TGTGCCAGCTCACCTGGTCTAGCAGGGGTCGGGGAAAAACTGTTTTTT.

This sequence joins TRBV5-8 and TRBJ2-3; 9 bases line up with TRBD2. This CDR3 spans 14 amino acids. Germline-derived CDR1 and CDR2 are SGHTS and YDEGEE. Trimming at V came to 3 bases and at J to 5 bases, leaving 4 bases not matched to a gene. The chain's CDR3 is CASSWVAGVDTQYF. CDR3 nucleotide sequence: TGTGCCAGCAGCTGGGTAGCGGGGGTAGATACGCAGTATTTT.

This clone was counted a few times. In DNA, the CDR3 is TGTGCCAGCAGCCAATCGGGGAATAATTCACCCCTCCACTTT. Its protein product is CASSQSGNNSPLHF. This chain links TRBV3-1 (or the pseudogene TRBV3-2) with TRBJ1-6, with D unclear. Germline V gene lookup returns CDR1 LGHDT and CDR2 YNNKEL (reference sequence). This CDR3 is 14 amino acids long. V was trimmed by 2 bases and J by 5 bases, leaving 7 bases between them.

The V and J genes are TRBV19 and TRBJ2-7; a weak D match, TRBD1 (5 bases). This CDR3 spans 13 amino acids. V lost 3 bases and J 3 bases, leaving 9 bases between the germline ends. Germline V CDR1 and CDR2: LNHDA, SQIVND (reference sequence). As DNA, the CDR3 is TGTGCCAGTAGTATCCAGGGTAGCTACGAGCAGTACTTC. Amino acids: CASSIQGSYEQYF.

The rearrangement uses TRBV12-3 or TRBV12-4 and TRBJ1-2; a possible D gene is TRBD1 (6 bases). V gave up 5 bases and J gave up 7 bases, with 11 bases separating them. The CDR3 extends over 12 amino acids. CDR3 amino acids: CASSTTGSGYTF. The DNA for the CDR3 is TGTGCCAGCAGTACTACAGGGTCTGGCTACACCTTC.